A single sample gave rise to the 13 T cell receptor beta chains below, sequenced in a study of cytomegalovirus exposure and HLA in healthy donors. The PCR was carried out with 60 Vbeta primers and 13 Jbeta primers. Profiling relied on immunoSEQ multiplex PCR, and the TCRdb table lists in-frame clones only, not all of them. The data show about 160,000 clones, approximately 74% seen once. Sequences were obtained from PBMCs. These receptors came from a woman in her twenties or thirties in good health and CMV-seronegative.

In its sample, this clone was seen a few times. The genes are TRBV5-5 and TRBJ1-6, with 10 bases identical to TRBD1. CDR3 length equals 17 residues. V was pared by 1 base and J by 11 bases, with 12 bases of the junction left unmatched. CDR1 and CDR2 from the germline V gene are SGHKS and YYEKEE (reference sequence). CDR3 amino acids: CASSLRGQGRFEAPLHF. CDR3 DNA: TGTGCCAGCAGCTTGCGGGGACAGGGGAGATTTGAGGCACCCCTCCACTTT.

The V gene is TRBV27, the J gene TRBJ1-1, with a possible D match to TRBD1 (6 bases). Trimming pared 6 bases from V and 4 bases from J, leaving 12 bases between. From germline, CDR1 is MNHEY and CDR2 SMNVEV (reference sequence). This CDR3 has 13 residues. CDR3: CASRDRPFTEAFF. CDR3 DNA sequence: TGTGCCAGCAGGGACAGACCCTTCACTGAAGCTTTCTTT.

The CDR3 nucleotides are TGTGCCAGTGGACAGGGGGGAGCAGATACGCAGTATTTT. Its translation is CASGQGGADTQYF. This sequence joins TRBV6-5 and TRBJ2-3; the match to TRBD1 covers 10 bases. CDR3 length: 13 residues. The J segment lost 4 bases and the V segment lost 9 bases, leaving 4 bases of the junction unmatched. Germline V gives CDR1 MNHEY, CDR2 SVGAGI.

The chain is built from TRBV11-3 and TRBJ2-2, with a tentative D call TRBD2 (7 bases). CDR3 length: 14 amino acids. V was pared by 8 bases and J by 5 bases, with 15 bases between. CDR1 SGHNT and CDR2 YENEEA come from the germline V gene. The CDR3 DNA reads as TGTGCCAGCGGGGAGGGGGTGAAGACCGGGGAGCTGTTTTTT. It encodes CASGEGVKTGELFF.

The chain is built from TRBV29-1 and TRBJ2-1; 7 positions agree with TRBD2. Trimming cost V 4 bases and J 1 base; bases outside gene matches: 4. The CDR3 runs 14 residues. Germline-derived CDR1 and CDR2 are SQVTM and ANQGSEA. CDR3 coding DNA: TGCAGCGTTGTGTGGCGGGGGTCCTACAATGAGCAGTTCTTC. Translated, it gives CSVVWRGSYNEQFF.

The genes are TRBV7-2 and TRBJ1-1; 8 bases align to TRBD1. The V and J ends lost 5 bases and 0 bases, in that order; junction bases with no gene match: 2. Germline CDR1 reads SGHTA; CDR2 reads FQGNSA. CDR3 length: 14 amino acids. CDR3 sequence reads: CASSQGAVNTEAFF. For the CDR3, the DNA is TGTGCCAGCAGCCAGGGGGCAGTGAACACTGAAGCTTTCTTT.

The count of this clone is one. For the CDR3, the DNA is TGTGCCAGCAGCGTTAGCGGGAGAGCCTACAATGAGCAGTTCTTC. It yields the protein CASSVSGRAYNEQFF. This chain uses TRBV7-6 with TRBJ2-1; 9 bases line up with TRBD2. Germline values: CDR1 SGHVS, CDR2 FNYEAQ. After removal of 5 bases from V and 2 bases from J, the junction contained 4 bases not matched to a gene. The CDR3 contains 15 residues.

This clone was counted only a few times. The chain recombines TRBV28 with TRBJ2-4, with 7 bases that match TRBD1. The junction had 10 bases not matched to a gene; V was cut back by 5 bases and J by 3 bases. CDR3 length: 16 residues. Germline lookup yields CDR1 MDHEN and CDR2 SYDVKM. The CDR3 loop reads CASSPPQGVGKNIQYF. CDR3 nucleotides: TGTGCCAGCAGTCCTCCCCAGGGGGTTGGCAAAAACATTCAGTACTTC. Filled out from reference TRBV28 and TRBJ2-4, the complete variable domain reads DVKVTQSSRYLVKRTGEKVFLECVQDMDHENMFWYRQDPGLGLRLIYFSYDVKMKEKGDIPEGYSVSREKKERFSLILESASTNQTSMYLCASSPPQGVGKNIQYFGAGTRLSVL.

Comment on this clone: Other DNA sequences within the sample encode an identical CDR3. V gene TRBV10-3 combines with J gene TRBJ2-5; D gene ambiguous. V was trimmed by 3 bases and J by 4 bases, leaving 9 bases between them. Germline V gives CDR1 ENHRY, CDR2 SYGVKD. The CDR3 runs to 13 residues. The CDR3 loop is CAISERLLETQYF. DNA of the CDR3: TGTGCCATCAGTGAAAGATTACTAGAGACCCAGTACTTC.

The chain has TRBV5-6 and TRBJ1-4; D gene unclear. Deletions cut 4 bases from V and 10 bases from J, with 8 bases between. Germline-derived CDR1 and CDR2 are SGHDT and YYEEEE. The CDR3 contains 11 residues. In DNA form, the CDR3 reads TGTGCCAGCAGCATGGACGGAAAACTGTTTTTT. It specifies CASSMDGKLFF. Combining the CDR3 with reference TRBV5-6 and TRBJ1-4 gives the whole variable domain DAGVTQSPTHLIKTRGQQVTLRCSPKSGHDTVSWYQQALGQGPQFIFQYYEEEERQRGNFPDRFSGHQFPNYSSELNVNALLLGDSALYLCASSMDGKLFFGSGTQLSVL.

This rearrangement joins TRBV9 to TRBJ2-3; a possible D gene is TRBD2 (6 bases). The CDR3 spans 16 residues. Germline CDR1 and CDR2: SGDLS and YYNGEE. The V end lost 0 bases, the J end lost 5 bases, and 16 bases lay between the germline ends. The CDR3 region has the DNA TGTGCCAGCAGCGTAGGGGCGGGACTCGTGGGAGATACGCAGTATTTT. Amino acid sequence: CASSVGAGLVGDTQYF.

V and J are TRBV5-1 and TRBJ2-1, with TRBD2 identical over 8 bases. The CDR3 loop spans 15 amino acids. J lost 9 bases, V lost 0 bases, and 8 bases had no gene match. Germline values: CDR1 SGHRS, CDR2 YFSETQ. CDR3 in amino acids: CASSLVAGSPGEQFF. The CDR3 DNA reads as TGCGCCAGCAGCTTGGTAGCGGGAAGTCCGGGTGAGCAGTTCTTC.

The J gene is TRBJ2-2, the V gene TRBV7-3, with a weak D call TRBD1 (5 bases). Trimming pared 8 bases from V and 0 bases from J, leaving 10 bases between. Germline V gene data show CDR1 as SGHTA and CDR2 as FQGTGA. The CDR3 contains 14 residues. The CDR3 is CASARQPNTGELFF. CDR3 nucleotides: TGTGCCAGCGCCCGACAGCCGAACACCGGGGAGCTGTTTTTT.